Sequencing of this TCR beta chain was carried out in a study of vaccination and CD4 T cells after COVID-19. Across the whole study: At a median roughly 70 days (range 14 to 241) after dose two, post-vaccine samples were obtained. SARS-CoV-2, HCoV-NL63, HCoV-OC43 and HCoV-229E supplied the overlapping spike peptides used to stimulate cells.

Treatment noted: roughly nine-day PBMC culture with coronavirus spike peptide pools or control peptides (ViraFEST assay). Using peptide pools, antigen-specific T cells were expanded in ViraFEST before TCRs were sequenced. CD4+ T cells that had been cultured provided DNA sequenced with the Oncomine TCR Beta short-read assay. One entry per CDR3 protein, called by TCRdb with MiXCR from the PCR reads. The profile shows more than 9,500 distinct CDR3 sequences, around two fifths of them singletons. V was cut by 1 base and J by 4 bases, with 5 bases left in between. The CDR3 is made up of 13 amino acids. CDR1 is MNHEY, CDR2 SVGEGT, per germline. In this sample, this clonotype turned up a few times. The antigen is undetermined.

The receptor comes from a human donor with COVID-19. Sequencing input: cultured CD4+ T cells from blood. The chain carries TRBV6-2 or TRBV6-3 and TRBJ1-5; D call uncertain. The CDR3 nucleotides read TGTGCCAGCAGTTACTGGGGTAATCAGCCCCAGCATTTT. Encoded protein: CASSYWGNQPQHF.